Listed below are T cell receptor beta chains from one sample, sequenced in a study of T cells in Graves' hyperthyroidism and ophthalmopathy. Each CDR3 protein is one row after TCRdb ran MiXCR on the multiplex PCR reads. This repertoire shows 650,000 to 750,000 distinct CDR3 sequences, approximately 15% found once; its top ten account for around 9.6%. Sequenced input: blood. The source of these receptors is a woman in her late teens or twenties with Graves' hyperthyroidism. CDR3s include the opening cysteine and the closing phenylalanine or tryptophan. D genes are given only for firm matches. Some rows have no size entry. The others give once, few or many, or a class for an expanded clone.

v_gene	d_gene	len	abundance	j_gene	CDR3aa	CDR3nt
TRBV20-1	TRBD2	14	many	TRBJ2-1	CSAIPSGPYNEQFF	TGCAGTGCCATACCTAGCGGACCCTACAATGAGCAGTTCTTC
TRBV20-1	.	13	many	TRBJ2-3	CSARSESTDTQYF	TGCAGTGCTAGAAGCGAGAGCACAGATACGCAGTATTTT
TRBV6-1	TRBD2	16	.	TRBJ2-3	CASSALAGRVTDTQYF	TGTGCCAGCAGCGCTCTAGCGGGGAGGGTCACAGATACGCAGTATTTT
TRBV28	.	14	few	TRBJ2-1	CASSLTGVLREQFF	TGTGCCAGCAGTTTAACGGGAGTTCTACGGGAGCAGTTCTTC
TRBV4-1	.	12	few	TRBJ1-1	CASSQGGSEAFF	TGCGCCAGCAGCCAAGGGGGGTCTGAAGCTTTCTTT
TRBV27	.	15	many	TRBJ2-7	CASSPDPTRSYEQYF	TGTGCCAGCAGTCCCGACCCGACCCGGTCCTACGAGCAGTACTTC
TRBV7-2	.	14	many	TRBJ2-5	CASSLAAFQETQYF	TGTGCCAGCAGCTTAGCGGCATTCCAAGAGACCCAGTACTTC
TRBV19	.	16	few	TRBJ2-3	CASSPGHPTYTDTQYF	TGTGCCAGTAGTCCGGGACACCCAACTTACACAGATACGCAGTATTTT
TRBV11-3	.	15	few	TRBJ2-3	CASSSRNGPADTQYF	TGTGCCAGCAGCTCACGAAACGGCCCGGCAGATACGCAGTATTTT
TRBV20-1	TRBD1	14	many	TRBJ2-7	CSPKGGTGGYEQYF	TGCAGTCCTAAGGGGGGGACAGGGGGCTACGAGCAGTACTTC
TRBV5-6	.	12	few	TRBJ1-6	CASSQTPSPLHF	TGTGCCAGCAGCCAAACACCTTCACCCCTCCACTTT
TRBV25-1	TRBD1	15	.	TRBJ2-3	CASSALTGETDTQYF	TGTGCCAGCAGTGCCCTTACAGGGGAAACAGATACGCAGTATTTT
TRBV12-3/TRBV12-4	.	16	few	TRBJ2-4	CASSPSPGPSKNIQYF	TGTGCCAGCAGTCCCTCCCCGGGGCCTTCCAAAAACATTCAGTACTTC
TRBV6-5	.	12	few	TRBJ1-4	CASSYNGEKLFF	TGTGCCAGCAGTTACAACGGAGAAAAACTGTTTTTT
TRBV20-1	.	17	.	TRBJ2-1	CSARPSSHGLPIDEQFF	TGCAGTGCTAGACCCTCCTCCCATGGACTGCCGATCGATGAGCAGTTCTTC
TRBV28	.	16	many	TRBJ1-2	CASSTPSVTERYGYTF	TGTGCCAGCAGCACACCATCCGTCACCGAGAGGTATGGCTACACCTTC
TRBV6-1	.	13	.	TRBJ1-4	CASSLIQEEKLFF	TGTGCCAGCAGTCTGATACAAGAAGAAAAACTGTTTTTT
TRBV30	.	15	many	TRBJ1-5	CAWSVGGLGNQPQHF	TGTGCCTGGAGTGTGGGGGGATTGGGCAATCAGCCCCAGCATTTT
TRBV11-2	.	13	many	TRBJ2-7	CASSLDSRYEQYF	TGTGCCAGCAGCTTAGATTCGAGGTACGAGCAGTACTTC
TRBV20-1	TRBD1	17	many	TRBJ1-4	CSARVPFQGEKNEKLFF	TGCAGTGCTAGAGTCCCTTTCCAGGGGGAAAAGAATGAAAAACTGTTTTTT
TRBV27	.	13	.	TRBJ1-2	CASSFSQNYGYTF	TGTGCCAGCAGTTTCAGCCAGAACTATGGCTACACCTTC
TRBV7-9	TRBD1	14	.	TRBJ1-2	CASSLGTGADGYTF	TGTGCCAGCAGCTTAGGAACAGGGGCGGATGGCTACACCTTC
TRBV4-1	.	16	.	TRBJ2-6	CASSQAHRDGANVLTF	TGCGCCAGCAGCCAAGCTCATCGAGATGGGGCCAACGTCCTGACTTTC
TRBV6-4	.	16	.	TRBJ2-1	CASSDSAASSFNEQFF	TGTGCCAGCAGTGACTCGGCGGCTAGCTCCTTCAATGAGCAGTTCTTC
TRBV29-1	.	10	few	TRBJ2-3	CSVGGDTQYF	TGCAGCGTTGGAGGGGATACGCAGTATTTT
TRBV6-1	.	14	.	TRBJ1-5	CASTVVGSDQPQHF	TGTGCCAGCACGGTGGTGGGGTCGGATCAGCCCCAGCATTTT
TRBV20-1	TRBD2	15	many	TRBJ2-7	CSARGGLAGPYEQYF	TGCAGTGCTAGAGGAGGGCTAGCGGGTCCCTACGAGCAGTACTTC
TRBV7-9	.	14	many	TRBJ2-7	CASSPPGPHYEQYF	TGTGCCAGCAGCCCCCCGGGCCCCCACTACGAGCAGTACTTC
TRBV11-2	.	13	many	TRBJ2-2	CASSSTPTGELFF	TGTGCCAGCAGCTCAACACCGACCGGGGAGCTGTTTTTT
TRBV6-9	.	17	few	TRBJ1-1	CASSYPIGYGGNTEAFF	TGTGCCAGCAGTTACCCCATAGGGTATGGGGGGAACACTGAAGCTTTCTTT
TRBV7-2	TRBD2	16	many	TRBJ2-1	CASSPLGLAGGNEQFF	TGTGCCAGCAGCCCCCTGGGACTAGCGGGAGGTAATGAGCAGTTCTTC
TRBV7-2	.	15	many	TRBJ1-5	CASSTRAASNQPQHF	TGTGCCAGCAGCACTAGGGCAGCTAGCAATCAGCCCCAGCATTTT
TRBV9	TRBD1	13	few	TRBJ2-7	CASSVGSGGEQYF	TGTGCCAGCAGCGTAGGCTCAGGGGGCGAGCAGTACTTC
TRBV18	.	16	.	TRBJ2-2	CASSPLPTGATGELFF	TGTGCCAGCTCACCCTTGCCGACAGGAGCCACCGGGGAGCTGTTTTTT
TRBV2	.	16	few	TRBJ2-2	CASTRGLTMVAGELFF	TGTGCCAGCACCCGAGGACTAACTATGGTGGCCGGGGAGCTGTTTTTT
TRBV28	TRBD2	14	many	TRBJ2-7	CASPWTSELYEQYF	TGTGCCAGCCCGTGGACTAGCGAGCTTTACGAGCAGTACTTC
TRBV20-1	TRBD1	12	many	TRBJ2-1	CSAPTGGGAQFF	TGCAGTGCTCCGACAGGGGGGGGAGCACAGTTCTTC